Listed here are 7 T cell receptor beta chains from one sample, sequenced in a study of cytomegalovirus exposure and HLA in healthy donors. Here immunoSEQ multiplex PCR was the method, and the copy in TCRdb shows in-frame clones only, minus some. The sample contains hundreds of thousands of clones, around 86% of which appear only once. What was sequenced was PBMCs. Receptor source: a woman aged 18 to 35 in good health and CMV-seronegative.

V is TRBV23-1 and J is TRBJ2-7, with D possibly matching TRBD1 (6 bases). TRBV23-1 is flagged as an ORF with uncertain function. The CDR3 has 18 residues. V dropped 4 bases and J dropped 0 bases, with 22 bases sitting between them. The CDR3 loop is CASSPPNRDNSSSYEQYF. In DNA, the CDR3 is TGCGCCAGCAGTCCCCCGAACCGGGACAACTCATCCTCCTACGAGCAGTACTTC.

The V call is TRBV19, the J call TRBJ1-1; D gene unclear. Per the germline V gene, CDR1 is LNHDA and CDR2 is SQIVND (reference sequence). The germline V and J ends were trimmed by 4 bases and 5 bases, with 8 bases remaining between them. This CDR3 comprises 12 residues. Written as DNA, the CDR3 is TGTGCCAGTAGTAACCCGGGGACTGAAGCTTTCTTT. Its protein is CASSNPGTEAFF.

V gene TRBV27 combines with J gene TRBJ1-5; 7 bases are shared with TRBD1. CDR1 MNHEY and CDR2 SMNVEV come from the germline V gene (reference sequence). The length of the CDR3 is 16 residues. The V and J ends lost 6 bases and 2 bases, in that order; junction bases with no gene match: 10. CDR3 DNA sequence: TGTGCCAGCAGCAAGTGGGCAGGGGGTGGCAATCAGCCCCAGCATTTT. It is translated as CASSKWAGGGNQPQHF.

The CDR3 here is CASSPPDRPNYGYTF. In DNA, the CDR3 is TGTGCCAGCAGCCCCCCGGACAGACCTAACTATGGCTACACCTTC. The chain has TRBV7-9 and TRBJ1-2; D is possibly TRBD1 (6 bases). Germline V gives CDR1 SEHNR, CDR2 FQNEAQ (reference sequence). CDR3 length: 15 residues. V gave up 5 bases and J gave up 0 bases, with 13 bases separating them.

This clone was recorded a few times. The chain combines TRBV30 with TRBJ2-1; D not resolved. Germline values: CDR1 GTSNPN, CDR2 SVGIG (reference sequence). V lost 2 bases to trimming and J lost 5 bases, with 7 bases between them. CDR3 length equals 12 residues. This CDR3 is CAWSWSDNEQFF. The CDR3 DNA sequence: TGTGCCTGGAGTTGGTCAGACAATGAGCAGTTCTTC.

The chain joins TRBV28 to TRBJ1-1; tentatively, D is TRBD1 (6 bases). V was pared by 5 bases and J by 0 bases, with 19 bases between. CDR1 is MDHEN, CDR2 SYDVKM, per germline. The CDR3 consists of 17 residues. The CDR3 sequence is CASSPRGGDTLNTEAFF. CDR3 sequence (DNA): TGTGCCAGCAGTCCCCGGGGGGGGGACACCCTGAACACTGAAGCTTTCTTT.

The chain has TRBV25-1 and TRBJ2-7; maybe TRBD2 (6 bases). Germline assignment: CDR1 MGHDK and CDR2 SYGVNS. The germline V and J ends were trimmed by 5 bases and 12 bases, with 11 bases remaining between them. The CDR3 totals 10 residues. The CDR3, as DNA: TGTGCCAGCAGTAGGGGAGGCCTGTACTTC. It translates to CASSRGGLYF.